The T cell receptor beta chain under discussion was sequenced for a study of cytomegalovirus exposure and HLA in healthy donors. V lost 2 bases, J lost 2 bases, and 8 bases lay in between. This CDR3 comprises 13 residues. The germline CDR1 and CDR2 sequences are SGHRS and YFSETQ. Amplification used 60 Vbeta primers and 13 Jbeta primers. How the authors handled the data: In a later analysis, of 70 million to 85 million unique beta chains, 9 million to 11 million appeared in at least two donors. Produced via immunoSEQ multiplex PCR; TCRdb's table is partial and in-frame only. V, J and clone size are those of that table, while D and trimming were read from the DNA. Altogether around 180,000 clones are present, approximately 84% being singletons, with the ten largest covering about 6%.

This chain joins TRBV5-1 and TRBJ2-7; D is unclear. The specimen was PBMCs. This TCR came from a woman under 40 in good health and CMV-seropositive. The CDR3 reads CASSLNSPYEQYF. CDR3 nucleotide sequence: TGCGCCAGCAGCTTAAACAGCCCCTACGAGCAGTACTTC.